Given below is one T cell receptor beta chain in context. The CDR3 sequence is 14 residues long. Looked up from germline, CDR1 is MNHEY and CDR2 is SVGAGI. V was clipped by 0 bases and J by 4 bases, with 7 bases between them. The data derive from a study of T cell changes during pregnancy in multiple sclerosis. Repertoires were generated with immunoSEQ multiplex PCR, while TCRdb's copy carries only in-frame clones and drops some. Among 40,000 to 50,000 clones listed, roughly nine tenths were seen once. The chain is built from TRBV6-5 and TRBJ1-5; D might be TRBD1 (6 bases). The TCR originated in a female donor in good health, enrolled as a control in a pregnancy study. Sequenced material: CD4+ T cells from peripheral blood mononuclear cells, taken in the second trimester of pregnancy. CDR3 amino acids: CASSYSGQNQPQHF. The CDR3 DNA sequence: TGTGCCAGCAGTTACTCTGGACAGAATCAGCCCCAGCATTTT.